These 21 T cell receptor beta chains were all obtained from the same sample, sequenced in a study of blood T cell repertoires in COVID-19. Generated by immunoSEQ multiplex PCR, the TCRdb table keeps only in-frame clones and is missing some. The sample shows about 310,000 clones, over 75% of them seen only once. Source material: PBMCs or T cells enriched from blood (not recorded which). Every receptor here comes from a woman aged 35 to 49 who had recovered from COVID-19.

This clone was detected only a few times. This chain links TRBV18 with TRBJ2-7; D perhaps matches TRBD2 (6 bases). Trimming took off 3 bases at V and 4 bases at J, with 13 bases between the two ends. Looked up from germline, CDR1 is KGHSH and CDR2 is LQKENI. The length of the CDR3 is 14 residues. The CDR3, as DNA: TGTGCCAGCTCACCGGGGAGGTTGAGTTACGAGCAGTACTTC. This codes for CASSPGRLSYEQYF.

This clone was observed a single time. This rearrangement joins TRBV19 to TRBJ1-2, with TRBD1 matching over 7 bases. In germline, CDR1 is LNHDA, CDR2 SQIVND (reference sequence). The CDR3 has 16 residues. The junction had 14 bases not matched to a gene; V was cut back by 6 bases and J by 4 bases. CDR3 sequence: CASSPLFDRVGYGYTF. The CDR3 DNA reads as TGTGCCAGTAGCCCCTTGTTCGACAGGGTAGGCTATGGCTACACCTTC.

This chain uses TRBV6-5 with TRBJ1-2; 9 nucleotides align to TRBD1. This CDR3 is built from 15 residues. CDR1 is MNHEY and CDR2 is SVGAGI in the germline V gene. J was trimmed by 3 bases and V by 0 bases; bases with no gene match: 2. CDR3 residues: CASSYSTGGDYGYTF. CDR3 DNA: TGTGCCAGCAGTTACTCGACAGGGGGGGACTATGGCTACACCTTC.

The CDR3 nucleotides read TGTGCCAGCTCACCGGACAGGGGCGTTCACACTGAAGCTTTCTTT. It yields the protein CASSPDRGVHTEAFF. This chain connects TRBV18 to TRBJ1-1; 9 bases align to TRBD1. The CDR3 extends over 15 amino acids. The germline V gene has CDR1 KGHSH and CDR2 LQKENI. J lost 3 bases, V lost 3 bases, and 5 bases had no gene match.

This chain uses TRBV7-2 with TRBJ2-7, with TRBD2 identical over 9 bases. Looked up from germline, CDR1 is SGHTA and CDR2 is FQGNSA. The CDR3 consists of 18 residues. Losses at the gene ends were 0 bases for V and 4 bases for J; bases not matched to a gene: 13. The CDR3 DNA follows: TGTGCCAGCAGCTTAGCGCCCGGGGGCGGGGGGGCCTCTTACGAGCAGTACTTC. Encoded protein: CASSLAPGGGGASYEQYF.

The chain carries TRBV4-3 and TRBJ1-4; 8 bases map to TRBD1. The CDR3 has 18 amino acids. Germline lookup yields CDR1 LGHNA and CDR2 YSLEER. V lost 2 bases and J lost 8; bases outside the gene matches: 16. CDR3 coding DNA: TGCGCCAGCAGCCAAACCGACAGGGGTGGTCTATTTCGAGAAAAACTGTTTTTT. Its translation is CASSQTDRGGLFREKLFF.

The rearrangement uses TRBV2 and TRBJ2-2, with 9 bases identical to TRBD1. CDR3 length equals 17 residues. The junction had 7 bases not matched to a gene; V was cut back by 1 base and J by 4 bases. CDR1 and CDR2 (germline): SNHLY, FYNNEI. Here the CDR3 reads CASSEGLGQGRTGELFF. In DNA form, the CDR3 reads TGTGCCAGCAGTGAAGGTTTGGGACAGGGACGCACCGGGGAGCTGTTTTTT.

The chain combines TRBV4-2 with TRBJ1-5; TRBD1 agrees at 7 bases. J lost 6 bases, V lost 9 bases, and 5 bases had no gene match. Germline-derived CDR1 and CDR2 are LGHNA and YNFKEQ. The CDR3 totals 12 residues. CDR3 in amino acids: CASGTEVQPQHF. The CDR3 DNA reads TGTGCCAGTGGGACAGAAGTTCAGCCCCAGCATTTT.

The chain combines TRBV19 with TRBJ1-1; 8 nucleotides line up with TRBD1. CDR3 length equals 15 residues. Trimming at V came to 5 bases and at J to 4 bases, leaving 9 bases not matched to a gene. Germline lookup yields CDR1 LNHDA and CDR2 SQIVND (reference sequence). This CDR3 reads CASSAAGTGGTEAFF. CDR3 DNA sequence: TGTGCCAGTAGTGCCGCCGGGACAGGCGGCACTGAAGCTTTCTTT.

V gene TRBV21-1 combines with J gene TRBJ1-2. TRBV21-1 is labeled a pseudogene. This CDR3 spans 11 amino acids. The CDR3 DNA sequence: TGTGCCAGCAGCGAGGGAGGAGGCTACACCTTC. It specifies CASSEGGGYTF.

The J gene is TRBJ1-1, the V gene TRBV5-1, with 9 bases lining up with TRBD1. Germline assignment: CDR1 SGHRS and CDR2 YFSETQ. Trimming removed 0 bases from V and 5 bases from J; junction bases left unmatched: 2. CDR3 size: 14 residues. CDR3 protein: CASSLDRGQTEAFF. The CDR3 nucleotides read TGCGCCAGCAGCTTGGACAGGGGGCAAACTGAAGCTTTCTTT.

The J gene is TRBJ2-7, the V gene TRBV7-9; no clear D gene. V was clipped by 2 bases and J by 6 bases, with 11 bases between them. The CDR3 is 13 amino acids. Germline loops: CDR1 SEHNR, CDR2 FQNEAQ (reference sequence). Here the CDR3 reads CASSLRYPGEQYF. The CDR3 DNA follows: TGTGCCAGCAGCTTACGGTACCCGGGCGAGCAGTACTTC.

This chain connects TRBV5-1 to TRBJ2-1, with 9 bases lining up with TRBD2. Looked up from germline, CDR1 is SGHRS and CDR2 is YFSETQ. The CDR3 spans 16 residues. Trimming removed 2 bases from V and 3 bases from J; junction bases left unmatched: 6. The CDR3 reads CASSFLAGGGYNEQFF. The CDR3 bases are TGCGCCAGCAGCTTTCTTGCGGGAGGGGGCTACAATGAGCAGTTCTTC.

The genes are TRBV19 and TRBJ2-7; possible D gene TRBD2, 5 bases. Germline assignment: CDR1 LNHDA and CDR2 SQIVND (reference sequence). V shed 5 bases and J shed 0 bases, with 8 bases lying between them. This CDR3 comprises 13 residues. CDR3 bases: TGTGCCAGTAGTTCGAGGGTCTCCTACGAGCAGTACTTC. Translation: CASSSRVSYEQYF.

The chain recombines TRBV19 with TRBJ1-1, with TRBD1 matching 8 bases. Germline V gene data show CDR1 as LNHDA and CDR2 as SQIVND (reference sequence). There are 16 residues in the CDR3. V lost 6 bases and J lost 4; bases outside the gene matches: 13. CDR3 in amino acids: CASSKTGTGKSTEAFF. The CDR3 bases are TGTGCCAGTAGCAAAACCGGGACAGGCAAATCCACTGAAGCTTTCTTT. Looking up the rest from reference TRBV19 and TRBJ1-1 gives the full variable domain: DGGITQSPKYLFRKEGQNVTLSCEQNLNHDAMYWYRQDPGQGLRLIYYSQIVNDFQKGDIAEGYSVSREKKESFPLTVTSAQKNPTAFYLCASSKTGTGKSTEAFFGQGTRLTVV.

CDR3 in amino acids: CATSRSLGQGADTQYF. The DNA for the CDR3 is TGTGCCACCAGCAGGTCACTCGGACAGGGGGCAGATACGCAGTATTTT. The chain recombines TRBV15 with TRBJ2-3, with TRBD1 identical over 10 bases. Germline V gene sequence: CDR1 LNHNV, CDR2 YYDKDF (reference sequence). The CDR3 is 16 residues long. The ends lost 3 bases at V and 4 bases at J; junction bases unmatched: 7.

The rearrangement joins TRBV14 to TRBJ2-7; 9 bases are a match to TRBD1. This CDR3 is 16 amino acids long. CDR1 and CDR2 (germline): SGHDN, FVKESK. V shed 0 bases, J shed 6 bases, and the junction held 9 bases outside the gene matches. CDR3: CASSQDPPGTGREQYF. The CDR3 region has the DNA TGTGCCAGCAGCCAAGATCCTCCCGGGACAGGGCGCGAGCAGTACTTC.

The chain is built from TRBV11-3 and TRBJ1-6, with 7 bases that match TRBD1. The trim removed 2 bases at V and 14 bases at J, leaving 6 bases unmatched. This CDR3 region has 13 residues. CDR1 is SGHNT, CDR2 YENEEA, per germline. CDR3 coding DNA: TGTGCCAGCAGCTTACAGGGGGAGACTGCCCTCCACTTT. Protein sequence: CASSLQGETALHF.

This chain connects TRBV24-1 to TRBJ1-5; 7 bases agree with TRBD1. CDR3 length: 17 residues. Germline V gene sequence: CDR1 KGHDR, CDR2 SFDVKD. V shed 2 bases, J shed 1 base, and the junction held 7 bases outside the gene matches. DNA of the CDR3: TGTGCCACCAGTGATTCTGGAGGGGGCTTAAGCAATCAGCCCCAGCATTTT. Protein product: CATSDSGGGLSNQPQHF.

This clone was observed a single time. The gene calls are TRBV27 and TRBJ1-4, with 9 nucleotides matching TRBD1. This CDR3 contains 19 residues. Germline V lookup: CDR1 MNHEY, CDR2 SMNVEV (reference sequence). V lost 7 bases and J lost 4; bases outside the gene matches: 19. The CDR3 spells CASTYSWGATGGNNEKLFF. The CDR3 coding sequence is TGTGCCAGCACCTACTCGTGGGGGGCTACAGGGGGCAATAATGAAAAACTGTTTTTT.

The rearrangement joins TRBV6-2 or TRBV6-3 to TRBJ2-5, with TRBD1 matching over 7 bases. In germline, CDR1 is MNHEY, CDR2 SVGEGT. The CDR3 has 11 residues. Trimming removed 6 bases from V and 5 bases from J; junction bases left unmatched: 0. The chain's CDR3 is CASSRGETQYF. The CDR3 bases are TGTGCCAGCAGCAGGGGGGAGACCCAGTACTTC.